Reported below is one T cell receptor (beta chain). Antigen unknown. Trimming removed 0 bases at V and 3 bases at J, with 14 bases between. This CDR3 has 16 amino acids. In germline, CDR1 is MGHRA, CDR2 YSYEKL. The sample is drawn from a study of OX40 agonist ivuxolimab in advanced cancers. Study at large: Ivuxolimab was delivered to patients intravenously every 2 weeks at doses spanning 0.01 to 10 mg/kg.

Assay used: immunoSEQ multiplex PCR; TCRdb lists only in-frame clones, some missing. The sample holds tens of thousands of clones, about 90% seen once. Researchers took blood at baseline, on cycle 4 day 1, and on cycle 7 day 1. Findings of the study overall: Low normalized T-cell clonal expansion also characterized some of the nonresponders. Low clonal expansion, among the lowest seen, marked partial responders at 0.1-3.0 mg/kg.

The rearrangement joins TRBV4-1 to TRBJ2-5, with D unclear. The receptor comes from an adult with an advanced solid tumor such as melanoma, head and neck, liver or kidney cancer. The sample was CD4+ or CD8+ T cells sorted from blood, taken in a trial of the OX40 agonist ivuxolimab. This chain's CDR3 is CASSQDPSAAEETQYF. DNA of the CDR3: TGCGCCAGCAGCCAAGATCCCTCGGCGGCCGAAGAGACCCAGTACTTC.